This T cell receptor (beta chain) derives from a study of OX40 agonist ivuxolimab in advanced cancers. Study-level points and caveats: People who partly responded at 0.1-3.0 mg/kg had some of the least clonal expansion seen. CD8+ T cells (on average) carried more expanded clones than CD4+ T cells. CD4+ and CD8+ T cells in blood underwent clonal expansion by week 6 at 0.1 to 3.0 mg/kg.

J gave up 4 bases and V 3 bases, and 1 base lay outside the gene matches. The CDR3 is 15 amino acids. Germline V gene lookup returns CDR1 SGDLS and CDR2 YYNGEE. Sampling of blood occurred at baseline, cycle 4 day 1, and cycle 7 day 1. Comment on this clone: What it binds is not known.

Repertoires were generated with immunoSEQ multiplex PCR, while TCRdb's copy carries only in-frame clones and drops some. The sample lists 60,000 to 95,000 clones; 90% were seen once. The sequenced sample was CD4+ or CD8+ T cells sorted from blood, obtained in a trial of the OX40 agonist ivuxolimab. This TCR was sampled from an adult with an advanced solid tumor such as melanoma, head and neck, liver or kidney cancer. The rearrangement links TRBV9 to TRBJ2-5, with 15 positions matching TRBD2. The CDR3 nucleotides are TGTGCCAGCAGCGGGGGACTAGCGGGAGGAGAGACCCAGTACTTC. Translating gives CASSGGLAGGETQYF. Looking up the rest from reference TRBV9 and TRBJ2-5 gives the full variable domain: DSGVTQTPKHLITATGQRVTLRCSPRSGDLSVYWYQQSLDQGLQFLIQYYNGEERAKGNILERFSAQQFPDLHSELNLSSLELGDSALYFCASSGGLAGGETQYFGPGTRLLVL.